The 25 T cell receptor beta chains in this list originate from one sample, sequenced in a study of cytomegalovirus exposure and HLA in healthy donors. Repertoires were generated with immunoSEQ multiplex PCR, while TCRdb's copy carries only in-frame clones and drops some. The table includes about 62,000 clones, roughly 94% detected once. Sequences were obtained from PBMCs. These receptors were obtained from a woman under 30 in good health and CMV-seropositive.

This chain's CDR3 is CASSINENAVSYEQYF. Here the CDR3 DNA reads TGTGCCAGTAGTATAAACGAAAATGCAGTCTCCTACGAGCAGTACTTC. The chain employs TRBV19 and TRBJ2-7, with D hard to call. V lost 2 bases and J lost 0, with 14 bases in between. The CDR3 runs 16 residues. Germline assignment: CDR1 LNHDA and CDR2 SQIVND (reference sequence). Looking up the rest from reference TRBV19 and TRBJ2-7 gives the full variable domain: DGGITQSPKYLFRKEGQNVTLSCEQNLNHDAMYWYRQDPGQGLRLIYYSQIVNDFQKGDIAEGYSVSREKKESFPLTVTSAQKNPTAFYLCASSINENAVSYEQYFGPGTRLTVT.

J is TRBJ1-5 and V is TRBV4-1; D gene unclear. CDR3 size: 14 residues. V was cut by 1 base and J by 5 bases, with 9 bases left in between. CDR1 is MGHRA, CDR2 YSYEKL, per germline. The CDR3 sequence: CASSQVVGDQPQHF. The CDR3 DNA follows: TGCGCCAGCAGCCAAGTTGTCGGTGATCAGCCCCAGCATTTT.

This chain uses TRBV5-5 with TRBJ2-7; a possible D gene is TRBD1 (6 bases). V shed 0 bases and J shed 5 bases, with 21 bases lying between them. Germline V gene sequence: CDR1 SGHKS, CDR2 YYEKEE (reference sequence). The CDR3 totals 17 residues. CDR3 nucleotides: TGTGCCAGCAGCTTGGTGGGACACAGGCCCGTACGCGACGAGCAGTACTTC. Amino acid sequence: CASSLVGHRPVRDEQYF.

This chain connects TRBV7-9 to TRBJ1-1; the D gene is possibly TRBD1 (6 bases). V lost 7 bases and J 4 bases, leaving 13 bases between the germline ends. Looked up from germline, CDR1 is SEHNR and CDR2 is FQNEAQ (reference sequence). The CDR3 runs to 13 residues. CDR3 amino acids: CASTRGSGTEAFF. In DNA form, the CDR3 reads TGTGCCAGCACCAGGGGTTCGGGCACTGAAGCTTTCTTT.

V usage is TRBV21-1 and J usage is TRBJ2-7; TRBD2 reflects the table's D call only, with no check against the DNA. TRBV21-1 is tagged as a pseudogene. The CDR3 contains 11 residues. CDR3 nucleotide sequence: TGTGCCAGCAGCACCTACTACGAGCAGTACTTC. Translating it yields CASSTYYEQYF.

This chain connects TRBV29-1 to TRBJ2-7; no clear D gene. Per germline, CDR1 SQVTM and CDR2 ANQGSEA. Trimming took 3 bases from V and 3 from J, leaving 9 bases between them. The CDR3 runs 12 residues. The CDR3 sequence: CSVEVADYEQYF. The CDR3 DNA is TGCAGCGTTGAGGTGGCTGACTACGAGCAGTACTTC.

The J gene is TRBJ2-1, the V gene TRBV5-6, with D possibly matching TRBD2 (5 bases). Germline V lookup: CDR1 SGHDT, CDR2 YYEEEE. V was clipped by 1 base and J by 8 bases, with 10 bases between them. The CDR3 has 13 residues. The CDR3 sequence is CASSLRGSYEQFF. Here the CDR3 DNA reads TGTGCCAGCAGCTTGAGAGGGAGTTATGAGCAGTTCTTC.

The gene calls are TRBV5-1 and TRBJ2-7; a possible D gene is TRBD1 (6 bases). Germline V gene lookup returns CDR1 SGHRS and CDR2 YFSETQ. The CDR3 totals 15 residues. V lost 6 bases and J 3 bases, leaving 19 bases between the germline ends. CDR3 amino acids: CASIFVQGKNYEQYF. CDR3 nucleotide sequence: TGCGCCAGCATCTTCGTTCAGGGGAAGAACTACGAGCAGTACTTC.

This chain uses TRBV5-1 with TRBJ2-5; 13 bases are a match to TRBD2. The CDR3 length is 15 residues. CDR1 and CDR2 from the germline V gene are SGHRS and YFSETQ. V trimming: 4 bases; J trimming: 6 bases; junction bases outside the gene matches: 6. CDR3 DNA sequence: TGCGCCAGCAGCGGCGGACTAGCGGGAGTGAAGACCCAGTACTTC. It translates to CASSGGLAGVKTQYF. The whole variable domain, filled in from reference TRBV5-1 and TRBJ2-5, reads KAGVTQTPRYLIKTRGQQVTLSCSPISGHRSVSWYQQTPGQGLQFLFEYFSETQRNKGNFPGRFSGRQFSNSRSEMNVSTLELGDSALYLCASSGGLAGVKTQYFGPGTRLLVL.

The rearrangement uses TRBV11-2 and TRBJ2-1; 9 positions match TRBD2. The CDR3 loop spans 16 amino acids. From germline, CDR1 is SGHAT and CDR2 FQNNGV. With V trimmed by 3 bases and J by 1 base, 4 bases remained unmatched. Here the CDR3 reads CASSLTSGRSYNEQFF. The CDR3, as DNA: TGTGCCAGCAGCTTGACAAGCGGGAGGTCCTACAATGAGCAGTTCTTC.

The rearrangement links TRBV25-1 to TRBJ2-7, with D unresolved. The V gene lost 6 bases and the J gene lost 3 bases, with 15 bases spanning the gap. The CDR3 has 14 residues. CDR1 is MGHDK, CDR2 SYGVNS, per germline. For the CDR3, the DNA is TGTGCCAGCAGCCCTGGCGGCGGAGTCTACGAGCAGTACTTC. Translation: CASSPGGGVYEQYF.

A single count supports this clone. The rearrangement joins TRBV15 to TRBJ2-5; TRBD2 agrees at 7 bases. Germline CDR1 reads LNHNV; CDR2 reads YYDKDF (reference sequence). This CDR3 contains 15 residues. V was pared by 0 bases and J by 7 bases, with 8 bases of the junction left unmatched. CDR3 DNA sequence: TGTGCCACCAGCAGAGACTATGCGGGAGAGGCGACCCAGTACTTC. This encodes CATSRDYAGEATQYF.

This chain joins TRBV5-4 and TRBJ2-4, with 9 bases fitting TRBD2. Germline V gene lookup returns CDR1 SGHNT and CDR2 YYREEE (reference sequence). V shed 2 bases, J shed 9 bases, and the junction held 9 bases outside the gene matches. This CDR3 has 15 amino acids. The CDR3 is CASSFSGSYSAIQYF. The CDR3 region has the DNA TGTGCCAGCAGCTTTAGCGGGAGTTATTCCGCCATTCAGTACTTC. The full variable domain, in which reference TRBV5-4 and TRBJ2-4 provide the parts outside the CDR3, is ETGVTQSPTHLIKTRGQQVTLRCSSQSGHNTVSWYQQALGQGPQFIFQYYREEENGRGNFPPRFSGLQFPNYSSELNVNALELDDSALYLCASSFSGSYSAIQYFGAGTRLSVL.

The V and J genes are TRBV28 and TRBJ2-7, with D possibly TRBD2 on 6 matching bases. CDR1 and CDR2 from the germline V gene are MDHEN and SYDVKM. Trimming pared 4 bases from V and 2 bases from J, leaving 15 bases between. The CDR3 runs 15 residues. The CDR3 DNA follows: TGTGCCAGCAGTTCGATTGGAGGGTTTCCCTACGAGCAGTACTTC. Its translation: CASSSIGGFPYEQYF.

The chain links TRBV5-6 to TRBJ2-3; 10 bases are shared with TRBD1. The germline gives CDR1 SGHDT, CDR2 YYEEEE. Germline trimming cut 4 bases from V and 0 bases from J; bases unmatched to any gene: 5. This CDR3 is 16 amino acids long. In DNA form, the CDR3 reads TGTGCCAGCAGCCCCCTGGACAGGGGGAGCACAGATACGCAGTATTTT. Translation: CASSPLDRGSTDTQYF.

The V and J genes are TRBV30 and TRBJ2-5, with 8 bases fitting TRBD2. This CDR3 contains 13 residues. The germline CDR1 and CDR2 sequences are GTSNPN and SVGIG (reference sequence). With 2 bases clipped from V and 5 bases from J, the junction kept 4 bases outside the gene matches. The CDR3 DNA sequence: TGTGCCTGGAGTCCAGCGGGAGAGGAGACCCAGTACTTC. Protein: CAWSPAGEETQYF.

The CDR3 bases are TGTGCCAGCAGCAAAATTAATCAGGGGGCGAAGCCTGTCCCTGAAGCTTTCTTT. This codes for CASSKINQGAKPVPEAFF. J is TRBJ1-1 and V is TRBV21-1; the table's D call TRBD1 went unverified against the DNA. TRBV21-1 is termed a pseudogene. CDR3 size: 18 residues.

The genes are TRBV5-8 and TRBJ2-7, with a weak D call TRBD2 (5 bases). Germline CDR1 reads SGHTS; CDR2 reads YDEGEE. Trimming took off 1 base at V and 2 bases at J, with 7 bases between the two ends. CDR3 length: 13 residues. CDR3 nucleotides: TGTGCCAGCAGCTTGCAGCGGACCTACGAGCAGTACTTC. It is translated as CASSLQRTYEQYF.

V gene TRBV11-2 combines with J gene TRBJ2-2, with 8 bases fitting TRBD1. This CDR3 contains 16 residues. The V segment lost 5 bases and the J segment 6 bases; nucleotides outside the gene matches: 11. Per germline, CDR1 SGHAT and CDR2 FQNNGV. CDR3 coding DNA: TGTGCCAGCAGCCCCGCGGACAGGGCGTTCTCCGGGGAGCTGTTTTTT. As protein: CASSPADRAFSGELFF.

V gene TRBV5-1 combines with J gene TRBJ1-1; the D gene is possibly TRBD1 (5 bases). Between the trimmed V and J ends, which lost 7 bases and 4 bases, there was a span of 11 bases. Germline-derived CDR1 and CDR2 are SGHRS and YFSETQ. The CDR3 has 12 amino acids. CDR3 bases: TGCGCCAGCGGAGACAGAATCACTGAAGCTTTCTTT. Its translation: CASGDRITEAFF.

This clone was picked up one time. This chain connects TRBV11-2 to TRBJ2-3; D possibly corresponds to TRBD2 (6 bases). The CDR3 has 15 amino acids. With 5 bases removed from V and 4 bases from J, the gap between germline ends came to 16 bases. Germline CDR1 is SGHAT and CDR2 is FQNNGV. The CDR3 DNA follows: TGTGCCAGCAGCCGCATGCAGGGACTGGCAGATACGCAGTATTTT. Its protein is CASSRMQGLADTQYF.

The chain recombines TRBV6-6 with TRBJ2-7, with 10 bases identical to TRBD1. In germline, CDR1 is MNHNY, CDR2 SVGAGI (reference sequence). The J segment lost 2 bases and the V segment lost 7 bases, leaving 8 bases of the junction unmatched. The length of the CDR3 is 15 residues. The CDR3 reads CASTLSGTGAYEQYF. In DNA form, the CDR3 reads TGTGCCAGCACCTTATCCGGGACAGGGGCCTACGAGCAGTACTTC.

The chain recombines TRBV5-1 with TRBJ1-1, with D possibly TRBD1 on 5 matching bases. The CDR3 has 14 residues. Trimming stripped 4 bases from V and 4 bases from J, with 14 bases between. Germline V gives CDR1 SGHRS, CDR2 YFSETQ. CDR3 DNA: TGCGCCAGCAGCCCTTTCACAGGCCCCACTGAAGCTTTCTTT. Translating gives CASSPFTGPTEAFF.

This clone was counted a single time. The chain couples TRBV27 to TRBJ2-5, with unresolved D. V lost 3 bases to trimming and J lost 5 bases, with 10 bases between them. From germline, CDR1 is MNHEY and CDR2 SMNVEV (reference sequence). This CDR3 contains 13 residues. CDR3 protein: CASSFSPVETQYF. The CDR3, as DNA: TGTGCCAGCAGTTTTTCCCCAGTGGAGACCCAGTACTTC.

This chain uses TRBV11-2 with TRBJ2-7; 7 bases fit TRBD2. CDR1 is SGHAT and CDR2 is FQNNGV in the germline V gene. Trimming at V came to 5 bases and at J to 5 bases, leaving 6 bases not matched to a gene. This CDR3 spans 13 amino acids. The chain's CDR3 is CASSNRDYNEQYF. In DNA form, the CDR3 reads TGTGCCAGCAGCAACCGGGACTACAACGAGCAGTACTTC.